These 2 T cell receptor beta chains originate from one sample sequenced in a study of CD8+ T cells in alopecia areata. Sequencing relied on a cDNA template that was reverse transcribed from extracted RNA. Assay: immunoSEQ multiplex PCR; the TCRdb copy retains only in-frame clones and omits some. The profile covers under 2,000 clones, none occurring a single time. CD4, CD8alpha, NKG2D, NKG2ACE and other markers guided sorting of pooled cutaneous lymph node cells. Sequencing was performed on CD8+ T cells sorted from a lymph node. These receptors originate from a C3H/HeJ mouse with alopecia areata. MHC haplotype here: H2-k.

Notes on this clone: Germline and genes: mouse. The read stops 4 residues short of the end of the CDR3; the missing end is completed from the germline J gene. The rearrangement uses TRBV17 and TRBJ2-5; D gene unclear. The CDR3 loop spans 16 amino acids. V was pared by 0 bases and J by 0 bases, with 10 bases between. Germline V gene sequence: CDR1 MNHDT, CDR2 YYDKIL. Partial CDR3 DNA: TGTGCTAGCAGTAGAGATCTACAGTTTAACCAAGAC. Translating gives CASSRDLQFNQD. The full CDR3 sequence reads CASSRDLQFNQDTQYF.

This clone qualifies as medium-sized (0.01 to 0.1%). Gene and germline names: mouse. The CDR3 end falls 4 residues outside the read, so it is completed with the germline J gene. V is TRBV1 and J is TRBJ2-7; a weak D match, TRBD1 (5 bases). Trimming removed 2 bases at V and 0 bases at J, with 8 bases between. The CDR3 length is 14 residues. Germline assignment: CDR1 NSQYPW and CDR2 LRSPGD (reference sequence). Partial CDR3 DNA: TGCACCTGCAGTGCAAGACAGAGCTCCTAT. Its translation: CTCSARQSSY. The CDR3 as a whole reads CTCSARQSSYEQYF.